These T cell receptor beta chains were read from a single sample in a study of shared clonotypes between healthy human individuals. The protocol was immunoSEQ multiplex PCR, while the TCRdb copy is restricted to in-frame clones and leaves out a portion. Among about 450,000 clones listed, 70% to 80% were seen once. The sequenced material came from PBMCs. The source of these receptors is a woman in her thirties or forties in good health. Some clones in this sample may be carry-over from other donors' samples. Both conserved end residues are part of each CDR3. D genes are given only for firm matches. Clone size is not always given. Where it is, it says once, few, many or a class for expanded clones.

CDR3aa	CDR3nt	abundance	d_gene	len	v_gene	j_gene
CASSLDRGNYGYTF	TGTGCCAGCAGCTTGGACAGGGGTAACTATGGCTACACCTTC	once	TRBD1	14	TRBV5-4	TRBJ1-2
CASRLSGRVRDEQYF	TGTGCCAGCAGACTGAGCGGGAGGGTACGGGACGAGCAGTACTTC	-	TRBD2	15	TRBV28	TRBJ2-7
CASSLEVRDTQYF	TGTGCCAGCAGTTTAGAGGTGAGGGATACGCAGTATTTT	few	-	13	TRBV28	TRBJ2-3
CASSLTRGSSYEQYF	TGTGCCAGCAGCTTAACGAGGGGGAGCTCCTACGAGCAGTACTTC	-	-	15	TRBV7-9	TRBJ2-7
CASSDQTRGDQPQHF	TGTGCCAGCAGTGACCAGACACGGGGAGATCAGCCCCAGCATTTT	many	-	15	TRBV2	TRBJ1-5
CASSLEAYWPGSVDEQFF	TGTGCCAGCAGCTTAGAGGCATATTGGCCGGGATCAGTCGATGAGCAGTTCTTC	-	-	18	TRBV7-7	TRBJ2-1
CASSIFGTAYGYTF	TGTGCCAGTAGTATATTCGGGACAGCGTATGGCTACACCTTC	-	TRBD1	14	TRBV19	TRBJ1-2
CATSRGGRSYNEQFF	TGTGCCACCAGCAGAGGGGGGCGCTCCTACAATGAGCAGTTCTTC	-	-	15	TRBV15	TRBJ2-1
CSVAGTGDGWTF	TGCAGCGTAGCCGGGACAGGGGACGGGTGGACCTTC	-	TRBD1	12	TRBV29-1	TRBJ1-2
CASRQPGQGLTGYTF	TGTGCCAGCCGACAACCGGGACAGGGTTTAACTGGCTACACCTTC	-	TRBD1	15	TRBV6-6	TRBJ1-2
CASSPDRDGYTF	TGTGCCAGCTCACCCGACAGGGATGGCTACACCTTC	-	TRBD1	12	TRBV18	TRBJ1-2
CASKSSDEQFF	TGTGCCAGCAAGTCGAGTGATGAGCAGTTCTTC	-	-	11	TRBV6-1	TRBJ2-1
CASSLDLGGAAYEQYF	TGTGCCAGCAGCTTAGATCTTGGGGGCGCAGCGTACGAGCAGTACTTC	-	-	16	TRBV11-2	TRBJ2-7
CASSRQGSGRTDTQYF	TGTGCCAGCAGTCGGCAGGGGTCTGGCCGCACAGATACGCAGTATTTT	once	-	16	TRBV28	TRBJ2-3
CASSPRGQGPGGYTF	TGTGCCAGCAGTCCCCGAGGACAGGGACCGGGCGGCTACACCTTC	-	TRBD1	15	TRBV28	TRBJ1-2
CASSYIPSSNYGYTF	TGTGCCAGCAGTTACATCCCTTCTTCTAACTATGGCTACACCTTC	-	-	15	TRBV6-6	TRBJ1-2
CASTKGQLVSYEQYF	TGTGCCAGCACCAAGGGGCAGCTAGTCTCCTACGAGCAGTACTTC	-	-	15	TRBV5-5	TRBJ2-7
CASSSAPSGSDGYTF	TGTGCCAGCAGTTCGGCCCCGTCGGGGAGTGATGGCTACACCTTC	many	-	15	TRBV6-6	TRBJ1-2
CASSLAGTTTDTQYF	TGTGCCAGCAGCCTCGCGGGGACCACCACAGATACGCAGTATTTT	-	-	15	TRBV7-2	TRBJ2-3
CASSVAPGGYNEQFF	TGTGCCAGCAGCGTAGCTCCGGGGGGATACAATGAGCAGTTCTTC	-	TRBD2	15	TRBV9	TRBJ2-1
CASSFEGSLYEQYF	TGTGCCAGCAGTTTTGAGGGTTCGCTCTACGAGCAGTACTTC	-	-	14	TRBV28	TRBJ2-7
CASSPRRVAYEQYF	TGTGCCAGCAGCCCCCGGAGGGTAGCCTACGAGCAGTACTTC	once	-	14	TRBV7-2	TRBJ2-7
CASNTRLAGAGAETQYF	TGTGCCAGCAACACTCGGCTAGCGGGAGCTGGGGCAGAGACCCAGTACTTC	-	TRBD2	17	TRBV28	TRBJ2-5
CASSEEGGFIYEQYF	TGTGCCAGCAGTGAGGAAGGGGGCTTTATCTACGAGCAGTACTTC	-	TRBD1	15	TRBV2	TRBJ2-7
CASSPLQGDEQFF	TGTGCCAGCAGTCCCCTCCAGGGGGATGAGCAGTTCTTC	once	TRBD1	13	TRBV11-1	TRBJ2-1
CASSPPASGKNIQYF	TGTGCCAGCTCACCACCGGCTAGCGGTAAAAACATTCAGTACTTC	-	TRBD2	15	TRBV18	TRBJ2-4
CASSLGSMNTEAFF	TGTGCCAGCAGCTTAGGATCCATGAACACTGAAGCTTTCTTT	-	-	14	TRBV11-2	TRBJ1-1
CASSLIDRGVYEQYF	TGTGCCAGCAGCTTAATCGACAGGGGGGTCTACGAGCAGTACTTC	many	TRBD1	15	TRBV11-2	TRBJ2-7
CASSLARGLTLRDTGELFF	TGTGCCAGCAGCTTAGCGCGAGGACTAACGCTCCGGGACACCGGGGAGCTGTTTTTT	-	-	19	TRBV7-9	TRBJ2-2
CASSLANIYNEQFF	TGTGCCAGCAGCTTAGCAAACATCTACAATGAGCAGTTCTTC	-	-	14	TRBV7-2	TRBJ2-1
CASSSGDGHTDTQYF	TGTGCCAGCAGCTCGGGGGACGGACACACAGATACGCAGTATTTT	many	-	15	TRBV6-4	TRBJ2-3